These 28 T cell receptor beta chains share one sample of origin, sequenced in a study of cytomegalovirus exposure and HLA in healthy donors. Both 60 Vbeta primers and 13 Jbeta primers went into the PCR. Assay: immunoSEQ multiplex PCR; the TCRdb copy retains only in-frame clones and omits some. Among about 81,000 clones listed, around 80% were seen once. Material for sequencing was PBMCs. These receptors all come from a man between 45 and 60 years old in good health and CMV-seropositive.

This chain joins TRBV30 and TRBJ2-5, with D tentatively TRBD2 (7 bases). The V end was cut by 5 bases, the J end by 4 bases, with 23 bases between. The length of the CDR3 is 16 residues. CDR1 and CDR2 (germline): GTSNPN, SVGIG (reference sequence). The CDR3: CAWAKARGGARETQYF. The CDR3, as DNA: TGTGCCTGGGCGAAGGCAAGGGGGGGGGCTCGAGAGACCCAGTACTTC.

The chain combines TRBV5-1 with TRBJ2-2; TRBD2 might be the D (7 bases). Germline CDR1 is SGHRS and CDR2 is YFSETQ. V was clipped by 4 bases and J by 5 bases, with 15 bases between them. The CDR3 has 15 amino acids. CDR3 sequence (DNA): TGCGCCAGCAGCGGAGGGGGGGTTGAGACCGGGGAGCTGTTTTTT. This sequence encodes CASSGGGVETGELFF. The whole variable domain, filled in from reference TRBV5-1 and TRBJ2-2, reads KAGVTQTPRYLIKTRGQQVTLSCSPISGHRSVSWYQQTPGQGLQFLFEYFSETQRNKGNFPGRFSGRQFSNSRSEMNVSTLELGDSALYLCASSGGGVETGELFFGEGSRLTVL.

The chain employs TRBV27 and TRBJ1-6; D unresolved. The V gene lost 6 bases and the J gene lost 7 bases, with 13 bases spanning the gap. The CDR3 covers 14 residues. Germline CDR1 reads MNHEY; CDR2 reads SMNVEV (reference sequence). Here the CDR3 DNA reads TGTGCCAGCAGAACATTCGGACTGAATTCACCCCTCCACTTT. Translating gives CASRTFGLNSPLHF.

This clone was picked up a small number of times. The DNA of the CDR3 is TGTGCCAGCAGCTTACCCTTCCGGGACAGGGGAAGCGGGGAGCTGTTTTTT. As protein: CASSLPFRDRGSGELFF. The chain has TRBV7-9 and TRBJ2-2; 10 nucleotides align to TRBD1. Germline-derived CDR1 and CDR2 are SEHNR and FQNEAQ (reference sequence). Trimming cost V 2 bases and J 7 bases; bases outside gene matches: 10. The CDR3 loop spans 17 amino acids.

This chain joins TRBV4-2 and TRBJ1-1; D is uncertain. Germline V gene lookup returns CDR1 LGHNA and CDR2 YNFKEQ. CDR3 length: 14 amino acids. Trimming removed 6 bases at V and 7 bases at J, with 18 bases between. The CDR3 sequence: CASREAANQVEAFF. CDR3 sequence (DNA): TGTGCCAGCAGAGAGGCCGCAAACCAAGTTGAAGCTTTCTTT.

The rearrangement uses TRBV7-6 and TRBJ2-2, with no clear D. The CDR3 loop spans 15 amino acids. V was pared by 5 bases and J by 1 base, with 11 bases between. CDR1 SGHVS and CDR2 FNYEAQ come from the germline V gene. CDR3 sequence reads: CASSPRGLNTGELFF. The CDR3 bases are TGTGCCAGCAGCCCGCGAGGATTGAACACCGGGGAGCTGTTTTTT.

The chain joins TRBV7-9 to TRBJ1-4; tentatively, D is TRBD1 (6 bases). Trimming stripped 5 bases from V and 2 bases from J, with 9 bases between. The CDR3 spans 14 residues. Germline V gene lookup returns CDR1 SEHNR and CDR2 FQNEAQ (reference sequence). Written as DNA, the CDR3 is TGTGCCAGCAGCCCAGGACAGACTAATGAAAAACTGTTTTTT. The encoded protein is CASSPGQTNEKLFF.

This clone is a singleton in its sample. The chain employs TRBV10-3 and TRBJ2-1; D is undetermined. Trimming cost V 3 bases and J 6 bases, with 3 bases left between them. Germline CDR1 is ENHRY and CDR2 is SYGVKD. The CDR3 spans 11 residues. The CDR3 region has the DNA TGTGCCATCAGTGACCGCAATGAGCAGTTCTTC. Protein product: CAISDRNEQFF.

This clone was seen once. This chain uses TRBV6-4 with TRBJ2-7; 8 nucleotides align to TRBD1. The CDR3 runs 18 residues. Germline-derived CDR1 and CDR2 are MRHNA and SNTAGT. With 6 bases clipped from V and 1 base from J, the junction kept 17 bases outside the gene matches. The CDR3 bases are TGTGCCAGCAGGGTACCAGGGGGCGAAAGTAGTGGGTCCTACGAGCAGTACTTC. As protein: CASRVPGGESSGSYEQYF.

The genes are TRBV19 and TRBJ1-1, with D possibly TRBD1 on 5 matching bases. There are 13 residues in the CDR3. From germline, CDR1 is LNHDA and CDR2 SQIVND (reference sequence). The germline V and J ends were trimmed by 11 bases and 1 base, with 14 bases remaining between them. CDR3 nucleotides: TGTGCCGCTAGATTAACAGGGAACACTGAAGCTTTCTTT. As protein: CAARLTGNTEAFF.

The chain combines TRBV5-1 with TRBJ2-1; D ambiguous. The CDR3 runs to 14 residues. CDR1 and CDR2 (germline): SGHRS, YFSETQ. Deletions cut 4 bases from V and 9 bases from J, with 17 bases between. Here the CDR3 DNA reads TGCGCCAGCAGCCCGGAGAGCTCCAGCAGTGAGCAGTTCTTC. Residues: CASSPESSSSEQFF. Filled out from reference TRBV5-1 and TRBJ2-1, the complete variable domain reads KAGVTQTPRYLIKTRGQQVTLSCSPISGHRSVSWYQQTPGQGLQFLFEYFSETQRNKGNFPGRFSGRQFSNSRSEMNVSTLELGDSALYLCASSPESSSSEQFFGPGTRLTVL.

The chain uses TRBV9 and TRBJ2-1; TRBD2 matches 11 bases. The length of the CDR3 is 15 residues. Looked up from germline, CDR1 is SGDLS and CDR2 is YYNGEE. With V trimmed by 0 bases and J by 5 bases, 1 base remained unmatched. The CDR3 DNA is TGTGCCAGCAGCGTAGAGGGACTAGCGGACAATGAGCAGTTCTTC. It codes for CASSVEGLADNEQFF.

V is TRBV27 and J is TRBJ2-3; possible D gene TRBD2, 6 bases. CDR3 length: 15 residues. Germline V gives CDR1 MNHEY, CDR2 SMNVEV (reference sequence). The germline V and J ends were trimmed by 6 bases and 5 bases, with 18 bases remaining between them. The CDR3 sequence is CASSPTREIVDTQYF. The CDR3 DNA follows: TGTGCCAGCAGCCCGACTAGGGAGATAGTAGATACGCAGTATTTT.

This clone has only one observation. This sequence joins TRBV6-1 and TRBJ1-4, with D possibly matching TRBD1 (5 bases). V lost 7 bases, J lost 8 bases, and 14 bases lay in between. The CDR3 is 13 residues long. Germline lookup yields CDR1 MNHNS and CDR2 SASEGT. The CDR3 region is CASMGQGAEKLFF. The CDR3 region has the DNA TGTGCCAGCATGGGCCAGGGCGCCGAAAAACTGTTTTTT.

The CDR3 loop is CASSPPSSAAGEQYF. As DNA, the CDR3 is TGTGCCAGCTCACCACCGAGTTCCGCGGCGGGCGAGCAGTACTTC. The chain combines TRBV18 with TRBJ2-5; possible D gene TRBD2, 5 bases. The DNA end is a closer match to TRBJ2-7, so the J assignment may be wrong. The germline CDR1 and CDR2 sequences are KGHSH and LQKENI. This CDR3 comprises 15 residues.

The chain is built from TRBV5-1 and TRBJ2-7; 12 nucleotides align to TRBD2. CDR1 and CDR2 (germline): SGHRS, YFSETQ. The CDR3 runs to 15 residues. V trimming: 0 bases; J trimming: 5 bases; junction bases outside the gene matches: 3. This CDR3 reads CASSLVASGRDEQYF. The CDR3 DNA reads TGCGCCAGCAGCTTGGTGGCTAGCGGGAGGGACGAGCAGTACTTC.

The V call is TRBV5-1, the J call TRBJ1-3; D remains ambiguous. The length of the CDR3 is 14 residues. Between the trimmed V and J ends, which lost 0 bases and 0 bases, there was a span of 4 bases. Germline loops: CDR1 SGHRS, CDR2 YFSETQ. DNA of the CDR3: TGCGCCAGCAGCTTGGTCAGCTCTGGAAACACCATATATTTT. Translation: CASSLVSSGNTIYF.

The chain couples TRBV5-1 to TRBJ1-1; tentative D call: TRBD1 (5 bases). Germline CDR1 reads SGHRS; CDR2 reads YFSETQ. The CDR3 is 13 amino acids. The V and J ends lost 6 bases and 2 bases respectively, with 11 bases between them. The CDR3 sequence: CASMETVNTEAFF. The CDR3, as DNA: TGCGCCAGCATGGAGACAGTAAACACTGAAGCTTTCTTT.

The gene calls are TRBV6-1 and TRBJ1-2, with no clear D. The ends were cut back, 3 bases at V and 7 bases at J, with 12 bases in the middle. This CDR3 spans 13 amino acids. CDR1 MNHNS and CDR2 SASEGT come from the germline V gene. CDR3 loop: CASSDSYPGGYTF. The CDR3, as DNA: TGTGCCAGCAGTGACTCCTACCCCGGTGGCTACACCTTC.

The J gene is TRBJ1-1, the V gene TRBV2; 8 nucleotides agree with TRBD1. The germline V gene has CDR1 SNHLY and CDR2 FYNNEI. CDR3 size: 15 residues. Trimming cost V 2 bases and J 7 bases; bases outside gene matches: 9. CDR3 region: CASSEPALQGGEAFF. CDR3 DNA: TGTGCCAGCAGTGAACCGGCCCTACAGGGGGGTGAAGCTTTCTTT.

The genes are TRBV11-3 and TRBJ1-2; 8 nucleotides agree with TRBD1. The CDR3 sequence is 15 residues long. V gave up 5 bases and J gave up 3 bases; unmatched junction bases: 8. The germline CDR1 and CDR2 sequences are SGHNT and YENEEA. The CDR3 DNA sequence: TGTGCCAGCAGCACAAGACAGGGGATCGACTATGGCTACACCTTC. Its translation is CASSTRQGIDYGYTF.

The V and J genes are TRBV29-1 and TRBJ2-7, with D perhaps matching TRBD2 (6 bases). The CDR3 has 12 residues. Between the trimmed V and J ends, which lost 6 bases and 7 bases, there was a span of 16 bases. Germline values: CDR1 SQVTM, CDR2 ANQGSEA. In DNA form, the CDR3 reads TGCAGCGTCGGGCGGGATAGCGGTGAGCAGTACTTC. Protein product: CSVGRDSGEQYF.

The chain has TRBV7-6 and TRBJ2-5; 9 nucleotides align to TRBD2. The CDR3 runs 16 residues. CDR1 is SGHVS and CDR2 is FNYEAQ in the germline V gene. The ends lost 2 bases at V and 4 bases at J; junction bases unmatched: 8. The CDR3, as DNA: TGTGCCAGCAGCTTATCGCCTAGCGGGAAGATAGAGACCCAGTACTTC. Protein sequence: CASSLSPSGKIETQYF.

The chain uses TRBV19 and TRBJ2-2; TRBD2 is a possible D gene (6 bases). CDR1 and CDR2 (germline): LNHDA, SQIVND (reference sequence). V was shortened by 10 bases and J by 4 bases, with 16 bases between the two germline ends. The CDR3 consists of 14 residues. This CDR3 is CATGGVYATGELFF. The CDR3 bases are TGTGCCACCGGGGGAGTCTACGCCACCGGGGAGCTGTTTTTT.

The chain combines TRBV7-3 with TRBJ2-5; D ambiguous. The CDR3 runs 14 residues. The V and J ends lost 1 base and 4 bases respectively, with 10 bases between them. CDR1 is SGHTA and CDR2 is FQGTGA in the germline V gene. The CDR3 sequence: CASSLISRRETQYF. CDR3 nucleotide sequence: TGTGCCAGCAGCTTAATTTCGAGGCGAGAGACCCAGTACTTC.

The chain couples TRBV11-3 to TRBJ2-1, with 10 bases matching TRBD1. After removal of 3 bases from V and 9 bases from J, the junction contained 5 bases not matched to a gene. Germline CDR1 and CDR2: SGHNT and YENEEA. The CDR3 totals 14 residues. The CDR3: CASSFRQGAGEQFF. CDR3 nucleotide sequence: TGTGCCAGCAGCTTCCGACAGGGGGCGGGTGAGCAGTTCTTC.

This clone appeared a single time. This chain links TRBV2 with TRBJ1-2; unclear D gene. Germline V CDR1 and CDR2: SNHLY, FYNNEI. Between the trimmed V and J ends, which lost 4 bases and 4 bases, there was a span of 10 bases. The CDR3 has 13 amino acids. As DNA, the CDR3 is TGTGCCAGCAGTGGACTCGCCACCTATGGCTACACCTTC. This encodes CASSGLATYGYTF.

The chain recombines TRBV7-2 with TRBJ1-2; possibly TRBD1 for D (5 bases). The ends were cut back, 1 base at V and 0 bases at J, with 9 bases in the middle. There are 15 residues in the CDR3. In germline, CDR1 is SGHTA, CDR2 FQGNSA. The DNA for the CDR3 is TGTGCCAGCAGCTTAGGGTCAGGGTCTAACTATGGCTACACCTTC. This codes for CASSLGSGSNYGYTF.